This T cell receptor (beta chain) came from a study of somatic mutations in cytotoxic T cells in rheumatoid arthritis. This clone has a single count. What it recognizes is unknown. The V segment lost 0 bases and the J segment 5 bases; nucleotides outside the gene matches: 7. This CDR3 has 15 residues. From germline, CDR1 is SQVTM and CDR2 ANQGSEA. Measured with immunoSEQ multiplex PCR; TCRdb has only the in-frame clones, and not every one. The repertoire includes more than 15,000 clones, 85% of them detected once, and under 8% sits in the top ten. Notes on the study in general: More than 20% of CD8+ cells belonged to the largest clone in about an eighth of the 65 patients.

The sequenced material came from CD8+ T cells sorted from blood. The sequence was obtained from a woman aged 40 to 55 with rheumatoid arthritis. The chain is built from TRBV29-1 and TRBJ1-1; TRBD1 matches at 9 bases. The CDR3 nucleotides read TGCAGCGTTGAAGATCCAAACAGGGGGCTTACTGAAGCTTTCTTT. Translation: CSVEDPNRGLTEAFF. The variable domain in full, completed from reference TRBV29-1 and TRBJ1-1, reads SAVISQKPSRDICQRGTSLTIQCQVDSQVTMMFWYRQQPGQSLTLIATANQGSEATYESGFVIDKFPISRPNLTFSTLTVSNMSPEDSSIYLCSVEDPNRGLTEAFFGQGTRLTVV.